This T cell receptor (beta chain) was sequenced for a study of breast tumors, draining lymph nodes, adjacent tissues. Whole-study results and caveats: Luminal-like breast cancer showed significantly greater tumor-nontumor repertoire similarity than basal-like breast cancer did. Tumor TCR diversity was below lymph nodes but above nontumor tissue. That most tumor T cells come from lymph nodes remained unproven. The data were judged consistent with most tumor T cells coming from lymph node and expanding in tumor.

Axillary draining lymph nodes of breast cancer patients supplied the node samples. For this clonotype: The antigen remains undetermined. In this CDR3 the conserved last residue, phenylalanine or tryptophan, is missing, so a read error is likely. The limits of the CDR3 on the DNA are not certain, so only TCRdb's listed CDR3 is given.

The CDR3 contains 12 residues when both ends are counted. CDR1 is ENHRY and CDR2 is SYGVKD in the germline V gene. TCRdb ran MiXCR on the multiplex PCR reads and lists one entry per CDR3 protein. The data show around 290,000 distinct CDR3 sequences, 30% to 35% seen once. This chain uses TRBV10-3 with TRBJ1-6. The specimen sequenced was axillary lymph node tissue. The receptor comes from a female donor with breast cancer. Some clones in this sample may be carry-over from other donors' samples. The CDR3 reads CAVKTGDSPPHS.